This T cell receptor (beta chain) is drawn from a study of shared clonotypes between healthy human individuals. The sample holds one count of this clone. Several immunoSEQ plates held equal portions of the genomic DNA taken from each subset. Libraries were prepared by immunoSEQ multiplex PCR; TCRdb keeps only in-frame clonotypes and omits some of them. Altogether more than 2 million clones are present, approximately 95% being singletons, with the ten largest covering about 0.13%. The junction had 6 bases not matched to a gene; V was cut back by 4 bases and J by 4 bases. CDR3 length: 14 amino acids. Germline CDR1 is SGDLS and CDR2 is YYNGEE.

This clonotype was sampled from a man between 18 and 35 years old in good health. The material sequenced was naive CD4+ T cells sorted from blood. Subset reported: CD45RA+ positively selected. The chain combines TRBV9 with TRBJ1-1; 8 bases are shared with TRBD1. CDR3 residues: CASSRQGFGTEAFF. In DNA form, the CDR3 reads TGTGCCAGCAGCCGACAGGGGTTCGGCACTGAAGCTTTCTTT.